Below, one T cell receptor (beta chain) is given with its context. The CDR3 totals 14 residues. V shed 6 bases and J 2 bases; nucleotides not matched to a gene: 4. Germline V gives CDR1 MDHEN, CDR2 SYDVKM. TCRdb re-derived calls from the 5' RACE reads in MiXCR, one entry per CDR3 protein. The table shows tens of thousands of distinct CDR3 sequences, with 10% to 12% occurring only once. This sample is part of a study of early T cells in non-severe SARS-CoV-2 infection. The V and J genes are TRBV28 and TRBJ2-3, with 8 bases aligning to TRBD2. This TCR was recovered from an adult who was a healthcare worker with PCR-confirmed SARS-CoV-2 infection or an uninfected control (not recorded which). The sample here was whole blood, taken at baseline. The CDR3 nucleotides are TGTGCCAGCAGAAGCGGGGGTATCACAGATACGCAGTATTTT. Residues: CASRSGGITDTQYF.